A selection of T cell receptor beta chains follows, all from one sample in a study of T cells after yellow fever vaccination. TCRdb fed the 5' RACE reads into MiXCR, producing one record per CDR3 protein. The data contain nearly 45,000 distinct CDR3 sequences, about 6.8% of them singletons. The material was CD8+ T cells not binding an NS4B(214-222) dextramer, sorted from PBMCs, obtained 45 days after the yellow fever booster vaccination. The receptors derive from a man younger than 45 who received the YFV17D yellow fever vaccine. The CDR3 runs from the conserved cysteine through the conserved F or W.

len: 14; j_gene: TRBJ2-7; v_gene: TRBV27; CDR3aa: CASAFMADEYEQYF
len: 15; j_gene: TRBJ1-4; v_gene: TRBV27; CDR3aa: CASSPGPISNEKLFF
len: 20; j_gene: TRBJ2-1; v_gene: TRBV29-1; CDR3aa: CSVEVVYRGQPLSSYNEQFF
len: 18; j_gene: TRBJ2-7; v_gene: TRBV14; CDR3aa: CASSLPVSEGAGSYEQYF
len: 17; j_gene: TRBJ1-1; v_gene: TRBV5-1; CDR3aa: CASRIGGARADATEAFF
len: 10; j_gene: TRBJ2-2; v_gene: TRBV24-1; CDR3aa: CATMFGELFF
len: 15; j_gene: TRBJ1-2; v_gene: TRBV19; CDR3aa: CASTRVEGAYYGYTF
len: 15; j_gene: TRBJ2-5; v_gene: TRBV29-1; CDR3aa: CSVGKVVPLQETQYF
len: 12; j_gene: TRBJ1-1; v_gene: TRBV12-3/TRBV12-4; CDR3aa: CASSEGGTEAFF
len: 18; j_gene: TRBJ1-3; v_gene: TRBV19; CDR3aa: CASSTRPGQGIPGNTIYF
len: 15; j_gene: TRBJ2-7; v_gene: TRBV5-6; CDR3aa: CASSFPGRHNYEQYF
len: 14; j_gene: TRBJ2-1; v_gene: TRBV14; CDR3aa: CASSQVLIYNEQFF
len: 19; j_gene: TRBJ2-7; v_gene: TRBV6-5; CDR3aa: CASSYRGGDYASHTYEQYF
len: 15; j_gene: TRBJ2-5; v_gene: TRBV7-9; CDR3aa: CASTTTDQERETQYF
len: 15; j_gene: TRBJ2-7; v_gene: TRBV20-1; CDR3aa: CSAVPGQGHSYEQYF
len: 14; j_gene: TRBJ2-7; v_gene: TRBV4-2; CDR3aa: CASSQGGQVNEHYF
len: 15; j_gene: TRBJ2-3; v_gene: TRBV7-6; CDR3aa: CASSGLAGGTDTQYF
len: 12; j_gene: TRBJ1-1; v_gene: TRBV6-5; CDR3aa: CASRQVGTEAFF
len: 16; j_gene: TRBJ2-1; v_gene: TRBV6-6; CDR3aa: CASSSSGSNSYNEQFF
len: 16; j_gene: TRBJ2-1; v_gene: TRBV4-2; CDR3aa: CASSPWVAPGSDEQFF
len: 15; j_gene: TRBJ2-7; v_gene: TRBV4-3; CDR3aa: CASSQGQGASYEQYF
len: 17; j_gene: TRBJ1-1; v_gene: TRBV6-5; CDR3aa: CASSYMSSWEGNTEAFF
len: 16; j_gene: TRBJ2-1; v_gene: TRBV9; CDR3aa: CASSVVTGGHYNEQFF
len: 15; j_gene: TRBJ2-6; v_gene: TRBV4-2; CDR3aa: CASSQHGSGANVLTF
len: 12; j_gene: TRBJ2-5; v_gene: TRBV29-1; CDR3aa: CSVREVGETQYF
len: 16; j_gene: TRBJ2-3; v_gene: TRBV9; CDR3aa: CASSVAHRLAGDTQYF
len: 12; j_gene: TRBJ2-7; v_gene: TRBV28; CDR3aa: CASSSDFGEQYF
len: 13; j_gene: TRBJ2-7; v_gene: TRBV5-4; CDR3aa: CASSFGGVYEQYF
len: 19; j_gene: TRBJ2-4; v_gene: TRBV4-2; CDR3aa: CASSQDIIWNLLAKNIQYF
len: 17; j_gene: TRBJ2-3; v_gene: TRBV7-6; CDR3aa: CASSSWTSGSVTDTQYF
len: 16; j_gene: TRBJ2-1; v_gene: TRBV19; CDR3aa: CASSIEGTPNGNEQFF
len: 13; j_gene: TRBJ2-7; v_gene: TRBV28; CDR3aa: CASSLRPGLEQYF
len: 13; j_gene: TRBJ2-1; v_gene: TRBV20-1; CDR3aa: CSAPGENGNEQFF
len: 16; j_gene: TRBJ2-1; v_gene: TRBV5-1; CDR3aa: CASSGLAGGPGNEQFF
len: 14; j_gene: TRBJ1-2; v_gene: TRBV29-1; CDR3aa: CSVEGGSGLRGYTF
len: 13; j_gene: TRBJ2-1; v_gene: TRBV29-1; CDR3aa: CSVEGHGLNEQFF
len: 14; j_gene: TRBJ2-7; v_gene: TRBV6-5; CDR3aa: CASSYSSQGAEQYF
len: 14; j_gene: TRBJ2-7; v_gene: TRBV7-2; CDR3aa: CASSYRAGVYEQYF
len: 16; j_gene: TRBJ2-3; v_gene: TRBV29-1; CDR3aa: CSVVGFFESSTDTQYF
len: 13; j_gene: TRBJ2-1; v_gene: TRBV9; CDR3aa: CASSVATSGEQFF
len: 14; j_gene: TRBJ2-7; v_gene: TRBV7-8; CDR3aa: CASSDSGGGYEQYF
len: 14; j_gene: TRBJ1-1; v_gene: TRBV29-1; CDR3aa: CSVISDRANTEAFF
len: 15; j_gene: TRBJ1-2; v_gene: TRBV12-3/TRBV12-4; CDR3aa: CASSPMGQTNYGYTF
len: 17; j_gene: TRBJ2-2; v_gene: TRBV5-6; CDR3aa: CASRIRLAGPNTGELFF
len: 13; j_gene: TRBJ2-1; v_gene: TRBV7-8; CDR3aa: CASSRVALEEQFF
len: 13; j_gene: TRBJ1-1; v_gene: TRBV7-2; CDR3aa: CASSLGRNTEAFF
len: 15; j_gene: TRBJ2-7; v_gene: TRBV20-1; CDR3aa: CSAPLGTSGTYEQYF
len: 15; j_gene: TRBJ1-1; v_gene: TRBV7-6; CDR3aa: CASSSIGRLNTEAFF
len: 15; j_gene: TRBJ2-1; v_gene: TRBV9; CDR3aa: CASSVGLSVYNEQFF
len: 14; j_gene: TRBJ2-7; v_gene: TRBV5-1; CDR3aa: CASSLEGTPYEQYF
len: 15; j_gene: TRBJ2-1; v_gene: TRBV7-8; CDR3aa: CASSPRGTSFDEQFF
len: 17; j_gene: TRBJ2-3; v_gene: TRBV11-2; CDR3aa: CASSLDLSGRVSDTQYF
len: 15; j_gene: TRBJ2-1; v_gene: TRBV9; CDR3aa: CASSAVGQGNNEQFF
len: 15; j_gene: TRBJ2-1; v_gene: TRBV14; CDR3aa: CASSQTTSGRPEQFF
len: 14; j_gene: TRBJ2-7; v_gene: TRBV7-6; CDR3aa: CASTLTEQGHEQYF
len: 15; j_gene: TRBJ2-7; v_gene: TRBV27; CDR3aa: CASSLAGGLAYEQYF
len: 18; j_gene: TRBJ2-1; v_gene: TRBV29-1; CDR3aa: CSVNGLAGGPRAYNEQFF
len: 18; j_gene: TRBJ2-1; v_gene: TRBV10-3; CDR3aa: CAISEFGARLAVSGEQFF
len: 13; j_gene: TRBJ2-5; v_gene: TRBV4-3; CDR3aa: CASSPTGEETQYF
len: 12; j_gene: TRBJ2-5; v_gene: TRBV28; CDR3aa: CASSFGVKTQYF